The 4 T cell receptor beta chains given below trace back to one sample, sequenced in a study of cytomegalovirus exposure and HLA in healthy donors. Primers for the PCR totalled 60 Vbeta and 13 Jbeta. TCRdb's table, derived via immunoSEQ multiplex PCR, lists solely in-frame clones and lacks some. Here the sample spans some 150,000 clones, approximately 75% being singletons. The sample consisted of PBMCs. These receptors all stem from a man in his thirties or forties in good health and CMV-seropositive.

The chain recombines TRBV9 with TRBJ2-5; no definite D call. CDR1 is SGDLS and CDR2 is YYNGEE in the germline V gene. The CDR3 has 13 residues. Trimming stripped 3 bases from V and 1 base from J, with 7 bases between. The DNA for the CDR3 is TGTGCCAGCAGCGCGCGAGGCCAAGAGACCCAGTACTTC. Translating gives CASSARGQETQYF. Complete variable domain (other parts from reference TRBV9 and TRBJ2-5): DSGVTQTPKHLITATGQRVTLRCSPRSGDLSVYWYQQSLDQGLQFLIQYYNGEERAKGNILERFSAQQFPDLHSELNLSSLELGDSALYFCASSARGQETQYFGPGTRLLVL.

This sequence joins TRBV12-2 and TRBJ2-1; TRBD2, the D gene given by the table, was not confirmed from the DNA. TRBV12-2 is marked as a pseudogene. The CDR3 runs 14 residues. The CDR3 loop reads CASRLPLAGTSQFF. CDR3 coding DNA: TGTGCAAGTCGCTTACCCCTGGCGGGGACTAGTCAATTCTTC.

V and J are TRBV11-2 and TRBJ2-2, with 8 nucleotides matching TRBD1. Germline loops: CDR1 SGHAT, CDR2 FQNNGV. The CDR3 covers 16 residues. Trimming cost V 2 bases and J 4 bases; bases outside gene matches: 6. CDR3 in DNA: TGTGCCAGCAGCTTAAATCAGGGGGCTGGCACCGGGGAGCTGTTTTTT. Translating it yields CASSLNQGAGTGELFF.

The gene calls are TRBV27 and TRBJ1-6, with TRBD1 matching 8 bases. The V segment lost 2 bases and the J segment 10 bases; nucleotides outside the gene matches: 7. Looked up from germline, CDR1 is MNHEY and CDR2 is SMNVEV (reference sequence). The length of the CDR3 is 15 residues. This CDR3 reads CASSLVRDRRSPLHF. The CDR3 DNA follows: TGTGCCAGCAGTTTAGTGAGGGACAGGAGATCACCCCTCCACTTT.